This record looks at one T cell receptor beta chain sequence and its context. J was trimmed by 0 bases and V by 4 bases; bases with no gene match: 8. The CDR3 sequence is 17 residues long. Germline assignment: CDR1 LNHNV and CDR2 YYDKDF (reference sequence). This entry belongs to a study of OX40 agonist ivuxolimab in advanced cancers. Study-wide context: Earlier treatment with anti-PD-1, anti-PD-L1 or anti-CTLA-4 was permitted, and over 35% had received some.

Cycle 7 day 1, cycle 4 day 1, and baseline were the timepoints at which blood was sampled. The data were produced by immunoSEQ multiplex PCR, yet TCRdb's version contains in-frame clones alone and is incomplete. The sample records some 10,000 clones, roughly 82% being singletons. The TCR comes from an adult with an advanced solid tumor such as melanoma, head and neck, liver or kidney cancer. The chain is built from TRBV15 and TRBJ1-3; 8 nucleotides line up with TRBD1. This specimen consisted of CD4+ or CD8+ T cells sorted from blood, obtained in a trial of the OX40 agonist ivuxolimab. The CDR3 here is CATSTIPGTGSGNTIYF. As DNA, the CDR3 is TGTGCCACCAGCACCATCCCCGGGACAGGCTCTGGAAACACCATATATTTT.